This section outlines one TCR beta chain sequence together with its context. The CDR3 runs 16 residues. V was pared by 3 bases and J by 8 bases, with 21 bases between. Germline V gene sequence: CDR1 KGHDR, CDR2 SFDVKD. This specimen belongs to a study of response to subunit inactivated influenza vaccine. TCRdb reanalysed the RT-PCR reads using MiXCR and keeps one entry per CDR3 protein. The table lists about 570,000 distinct CDR3 sequences, approximately 12% of them singletons. The chain is built from TRBV24-1 and TRBJ1-2, with D perhaps TRBD1 (6 bases). The sequences come from PBMCs from blood, collected on the day of vaccination. This clonotype was obtained from a man aged 50 or older who received an inactivated influenza vaccine. This CDR3 reads CATSDQRPTGIGGYTF. CDR3 in DNA: TGTGCCACCAGTGATCAACGACCTACAGGGATTGGGGGCTACACCTTC.